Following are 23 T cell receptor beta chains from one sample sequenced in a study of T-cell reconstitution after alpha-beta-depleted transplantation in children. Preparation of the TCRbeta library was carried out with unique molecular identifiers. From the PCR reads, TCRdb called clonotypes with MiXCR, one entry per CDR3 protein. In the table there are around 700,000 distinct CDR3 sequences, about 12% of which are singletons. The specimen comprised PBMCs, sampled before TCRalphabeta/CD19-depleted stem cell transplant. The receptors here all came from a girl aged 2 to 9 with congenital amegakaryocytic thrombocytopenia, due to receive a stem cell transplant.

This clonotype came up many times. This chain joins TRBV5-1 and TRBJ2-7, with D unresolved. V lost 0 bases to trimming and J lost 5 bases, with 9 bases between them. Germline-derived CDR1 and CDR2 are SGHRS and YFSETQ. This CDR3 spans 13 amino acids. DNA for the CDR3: TGCGCCAGCAGCTTGGCAAGGTGGAACGAGCAGTACTTC. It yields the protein CASSLARWNEQYF.

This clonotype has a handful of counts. The CDR3 bases are TGTGCCAGCAGTCCCTTTACTATACTAGCGGGATCACCAATTAGCTCCTACAATGAGCAGTTCTTC. Translated: CASSPFTILAGSPISSYNEQFF. This chain joins TRBV25-1 and TRBJ2-1, with TRBD2 matching over 10 bases. The CDR3 loop spans 22 amino acids. The germline gives CDR1 MGHDK, CDR2 SYGVNS. After removal of 5 bases from V and 0 bases from J, the junction contained 22 bases not matched to a gene.

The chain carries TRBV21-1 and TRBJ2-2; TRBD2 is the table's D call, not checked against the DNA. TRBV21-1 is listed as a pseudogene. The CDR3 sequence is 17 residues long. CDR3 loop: CASSKELGPRLTGELFF. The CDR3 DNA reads TGTGCCAGCAGCAAAGAGTTGGGGCCCAGACTCACCGGGGAGCTGTTTTTT.

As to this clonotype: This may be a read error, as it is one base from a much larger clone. The CDR3 region is CANSRNLDTQYF. The CDR3 DNA reads as TGTGCCAACAGCCGGAATCTAGATACGCAGTATTTT. The chain is built from TRBV7-2 and TRBJ2-3; D is unclear. The CDR3 is 12 residues long. The germline V gene encodes CDR1 SGHTA and CDR2 FQGNSA. The full variable domain, in which reference TRBV7-2 and TRBJ2-3 provide the parts outside the CDR3, is GAGVSQSPSNKVTEKGKDVELRCDPISGHTALYWYRQSLGQGLEFLIYFQGNSAPDKSGLPSDRFSAERTGGSVSTLTIQRTQQEDSAVYLCANSRNLDTQYFGPGTRLTVL.

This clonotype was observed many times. In DNA, the CDR3 is TGTGCCAGCAGTGATCTCGGGGAGCAGTACTTC. Amino acids: CASSDLGEQYF. The rearrangement uses TRBV12-3 or TRBV12-4 and TRBJ2-7, with D uncertain. V was shortened by 5 bases and J by 7 bases, with 9 bases between the two germline ends. This CDR3 has 11 residues.

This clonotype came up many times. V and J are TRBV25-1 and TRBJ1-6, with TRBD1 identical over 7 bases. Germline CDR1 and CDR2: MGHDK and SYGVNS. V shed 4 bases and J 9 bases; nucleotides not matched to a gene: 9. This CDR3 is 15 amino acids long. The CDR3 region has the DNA TGTGCCAGCAGTGCTCCGACAGGGTCTACTTCACCCCTCCACTTT. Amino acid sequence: CASSAPTGSTSPLHF.

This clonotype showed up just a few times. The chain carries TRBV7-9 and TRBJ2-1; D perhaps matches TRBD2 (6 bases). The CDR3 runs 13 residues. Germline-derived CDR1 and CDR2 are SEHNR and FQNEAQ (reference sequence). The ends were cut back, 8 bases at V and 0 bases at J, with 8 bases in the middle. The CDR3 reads CASLASSYNEQFF. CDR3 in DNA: TGTGCCAGCCTAGCGAGCTCCTACAATGAGCAGTTCTTC.

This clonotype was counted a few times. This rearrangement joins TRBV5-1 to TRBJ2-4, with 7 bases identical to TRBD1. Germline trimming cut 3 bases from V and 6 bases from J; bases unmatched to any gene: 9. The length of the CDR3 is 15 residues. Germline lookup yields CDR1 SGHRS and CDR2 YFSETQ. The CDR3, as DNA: TGCGCCAGCAGCTCGGGCAGGGGGAAGATAAACATTCAGTACTTC. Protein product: CASSSGRGKINIQYF. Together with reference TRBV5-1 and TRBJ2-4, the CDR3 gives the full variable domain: KAGVTQTPRYLIKTRGQQVTLSCSPISGHRSVSWYQQTPGQGLQFLFEYFSETQRNKGNFPGRFSGRQFSNSRSEMNVSTLELGDSALYLCASSSGRGKINIQYFGAGTRLSVL.

This chain's CDR3 is CSARTSYEQFF. In nucleotides, the CDR3 is TGCAGTGCTAGGACTAGCTATGAGCAGTTCTTC. This sequence joins TRBV20-1 and TRBJ2-1; 7 nucleotides match TRBD2. Germline CDR1 reads DFQATT; CDR2 reads SNEGSKA (reference sequence). This CDR3 has 11 residues. Trimming removed 3 bases from V and 8 bases from J; junction bases left unmatched: 1.

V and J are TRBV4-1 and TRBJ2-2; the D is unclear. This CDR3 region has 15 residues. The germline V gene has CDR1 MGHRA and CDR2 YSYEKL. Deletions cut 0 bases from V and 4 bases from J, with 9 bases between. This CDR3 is CASSQEGPTTGELFF. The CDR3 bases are TGCGCCAGCAGCCAAGAAGGGCCAACCACCGGGGAGCTGTTTTTT.

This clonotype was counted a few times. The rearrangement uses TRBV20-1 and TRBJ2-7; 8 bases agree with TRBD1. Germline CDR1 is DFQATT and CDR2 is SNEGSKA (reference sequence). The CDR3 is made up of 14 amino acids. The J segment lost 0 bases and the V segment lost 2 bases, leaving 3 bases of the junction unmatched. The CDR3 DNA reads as TGCAGTGCTAGATTCGACAGGGGCTCCTACGAGCAGTACTTC. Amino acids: CSARFDRGSYEQYF.

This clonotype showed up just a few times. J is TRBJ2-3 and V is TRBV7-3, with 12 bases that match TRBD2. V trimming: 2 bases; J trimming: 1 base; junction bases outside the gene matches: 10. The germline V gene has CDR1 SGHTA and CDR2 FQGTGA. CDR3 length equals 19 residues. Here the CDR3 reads CASSLVRLAGDYCTDTQYF. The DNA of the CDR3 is TGTGCCAGCAGCTTAGTTAGACTAGCGGGAGATTATTGCACAGATACGCAGTATTTT.

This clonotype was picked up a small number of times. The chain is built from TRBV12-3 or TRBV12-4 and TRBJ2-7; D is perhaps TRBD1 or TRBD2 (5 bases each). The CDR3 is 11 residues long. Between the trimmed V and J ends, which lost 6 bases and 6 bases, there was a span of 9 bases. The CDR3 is CASRVGVEQYF. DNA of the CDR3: TGTGCCAGCAGGGTGGGGGTCGAGCAGTACTTC.

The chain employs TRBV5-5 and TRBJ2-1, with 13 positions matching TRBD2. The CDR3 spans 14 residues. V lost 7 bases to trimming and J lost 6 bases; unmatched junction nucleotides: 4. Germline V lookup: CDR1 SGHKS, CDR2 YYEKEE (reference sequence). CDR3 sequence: CASVTSGRSNEQFF. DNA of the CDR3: TGTGCCAGCGTGACTAGCGGGAGGTCCAATGAGCAGTTCTTC.

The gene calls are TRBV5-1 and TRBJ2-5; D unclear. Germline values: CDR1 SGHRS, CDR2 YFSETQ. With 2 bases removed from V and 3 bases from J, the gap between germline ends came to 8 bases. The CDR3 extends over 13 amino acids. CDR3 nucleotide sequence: TGCGCCAGCAGCTTCCGCCCCGAAGAGACCCAGTACTTC. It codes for CASSFRPEETQYF.

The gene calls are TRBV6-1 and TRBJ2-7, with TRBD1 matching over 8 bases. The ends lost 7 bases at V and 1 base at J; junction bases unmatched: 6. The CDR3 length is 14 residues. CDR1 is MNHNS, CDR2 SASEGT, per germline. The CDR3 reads CASKRGQASYEQYF. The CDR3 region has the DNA TGTGCCAGCAAACGGGGACAGGCTTCCTACGAGCAGTACTTC.

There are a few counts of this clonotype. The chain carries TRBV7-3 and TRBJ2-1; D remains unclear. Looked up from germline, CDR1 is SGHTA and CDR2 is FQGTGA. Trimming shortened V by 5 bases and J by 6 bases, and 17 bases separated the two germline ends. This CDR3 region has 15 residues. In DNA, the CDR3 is TGTGCCAGCAGCCAGATTAGCAGGACGGGCAATGAGCAGTTCTTC. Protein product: CASSQISRTGNEQFF.

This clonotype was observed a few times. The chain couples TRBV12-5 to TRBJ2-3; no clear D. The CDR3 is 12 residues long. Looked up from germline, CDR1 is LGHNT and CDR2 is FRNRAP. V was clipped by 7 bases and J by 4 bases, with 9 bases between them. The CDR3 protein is CASVGSPDTQYF. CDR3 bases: TGTGCTAGTGTTGGATCCCCAGATACGCAGTATTTT.

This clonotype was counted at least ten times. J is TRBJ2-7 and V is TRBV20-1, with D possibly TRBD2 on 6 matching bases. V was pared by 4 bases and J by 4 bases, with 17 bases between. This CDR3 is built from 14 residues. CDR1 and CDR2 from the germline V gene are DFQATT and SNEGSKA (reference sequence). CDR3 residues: CSANLGGITYEQYF. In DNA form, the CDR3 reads TGCAGTGCTAATCTTGGCGGGATAACTTACGAGCAGTACTTC.

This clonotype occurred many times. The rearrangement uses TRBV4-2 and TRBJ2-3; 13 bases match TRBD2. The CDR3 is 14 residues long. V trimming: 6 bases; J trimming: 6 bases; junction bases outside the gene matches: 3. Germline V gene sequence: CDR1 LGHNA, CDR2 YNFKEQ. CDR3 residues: CASRGLAGSDTQYF. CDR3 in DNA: TGTGCCAGCAGGGGACTAGCGGGATCGGATACGCAGTATTTT.

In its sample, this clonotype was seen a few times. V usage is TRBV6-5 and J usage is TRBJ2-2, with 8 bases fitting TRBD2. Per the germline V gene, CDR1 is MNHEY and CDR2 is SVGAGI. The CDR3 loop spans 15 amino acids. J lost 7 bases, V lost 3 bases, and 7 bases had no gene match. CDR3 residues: CASSYPAGVGGELFF. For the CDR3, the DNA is TGTGCCAGCAGTTATCCAGCGGGGGTCGGCGGGGAGCTGTTTTTT.

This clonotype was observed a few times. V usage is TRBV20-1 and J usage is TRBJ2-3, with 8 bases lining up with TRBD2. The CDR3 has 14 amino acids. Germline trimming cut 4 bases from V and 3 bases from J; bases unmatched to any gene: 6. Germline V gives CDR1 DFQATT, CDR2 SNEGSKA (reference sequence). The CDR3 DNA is TGCAGTGCTACTCGGACTAGCTTAACAGATACGCAGTATTTT. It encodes CSATRTSLTDTQYF.

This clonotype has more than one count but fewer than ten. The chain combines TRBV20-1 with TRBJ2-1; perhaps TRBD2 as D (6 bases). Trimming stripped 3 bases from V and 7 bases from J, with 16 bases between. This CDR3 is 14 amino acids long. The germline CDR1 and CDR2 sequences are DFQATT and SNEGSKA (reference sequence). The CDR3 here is CSARAGSSWNEQFF. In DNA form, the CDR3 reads TGCAGTGCTAGGGCGGGATCCTCTTGGAATGAGCAGTTCTTC.